This TCR beta chain was sequenced during a study of a mutant IDH1 vaccine in newly diagnosed glioma. Time point in this sample: week 35, safety follow-up. The investigators gave 300 ug of mutant IDH1 20-mer peptide in each vaccine dose, together with topical imiquimod. Sequencing used immunoSEQ multiplex PCR; TCRdb keeps in-frame clones, though not all of them. Of roughly 69,000 clones detected, approximately 86% appear once; the ten largest clones hold 1.5% to 2.5%. About this clone itself: The target antigen is unknown.

This CDR3 region has 16 residues. V lost 7 bases and J lost 2; bases outside the gene matches: 10. Germline values: CDR1 SGHTA, CDR2 FQGNSA. The clonotype comes from a man aged 30 to 45 with glioma. The rearrangement uses TRBV7-2 and TRBJ2-5, with TRBD2 matching over 10 bases. The starting material was PBMCs, obtained from a glioma patient whose treatment included an IDH1 peptide vaccine. The CDR3 here is CASTPLGLAVQETQYF. CDR3 sequence (DNA): TGTGCCAGCACCCCTCTAGGACTAGCGGTGCAAGAGACCCAGTACTTC.